The entry that follows covers one TCR beta chain sequence. Its target is not known. This record belongs to a study of OX40 agonist ivuxolimab in advanced cancers. Study-wide context: Patients receiving dose escalation had hepatocellular carcinoma, melanoma, renal cell or head and neck cancer. General study points: The CD4+ and CD8+ T cells in the blood had expanded clonally by week 6 at 0.1 to 3.0 mg/kg. CD8+ T cells (on average) carried more expanded clones than CD4+ T cells.

Trimming pared 0 bases from V and 7 bases from J, leaving 8 bases between. Germline-derived CDR1 and CDR2 are SGHNT and YYREEE (reference sequence). The CDR3 is 13 amino acids. The repertoire was sequenced with immunoSEQ multiplex PCR; TCRdb's copy has only in-frame clones and lacks some. The sample holds some 64,000 clones, more than 90% seen once. The origin of this receptor is an adult with an advanced solid tumor such as melanoma, head and neck, liver or kidney cancer. This material consisted of CD4+ or CD8+ T cells sorted from blood, taken in a trial of the OX40 agonist ivuxolimab. V usage is TRBV5-4 and J usage is TRBJ1-5, with D possibly TRBD1 on 5 matching bases. The CDR3 DNA reads as TGTGCCAGCAGCTTGGAAGGGGCCCAGCCCCAGCATTTT. Amino acid sequence: CASSLEGAQPQHF.